Given below is one TCR beta chain in context. The data were obtained in a study of T cell responses to AZD1222 COVID-19 vaccine. Using immunoSEQ multiplex PCR, the repertoire was profiled, and TCRdb retains in-frame clones only, with some absent. In the table there are roughly 180,000 clones, 75% to 90% of which are singletons. After removal of 3 bases from V and 5 bases from J, the junction contained 1 base not matched to a gene. The CDR3 has 14 amino acids. Germline loops: CDR1 KGHDR, CDR2 SFDVKD. The material was peripheral blood, obtained on day 0 of AZD1222 vaccination. This sequence was found in an adult in good health. The V call is TRBV24-1, the J call TRBJ2-5; 11 bases map to TRBD1. Here the CDR3 reads CATSDGTGGETQYF. The CDR3 nucleotides are TGTGCCACCAGTGATGGGACAGGGGGTGAGACCCAGTACTTC.